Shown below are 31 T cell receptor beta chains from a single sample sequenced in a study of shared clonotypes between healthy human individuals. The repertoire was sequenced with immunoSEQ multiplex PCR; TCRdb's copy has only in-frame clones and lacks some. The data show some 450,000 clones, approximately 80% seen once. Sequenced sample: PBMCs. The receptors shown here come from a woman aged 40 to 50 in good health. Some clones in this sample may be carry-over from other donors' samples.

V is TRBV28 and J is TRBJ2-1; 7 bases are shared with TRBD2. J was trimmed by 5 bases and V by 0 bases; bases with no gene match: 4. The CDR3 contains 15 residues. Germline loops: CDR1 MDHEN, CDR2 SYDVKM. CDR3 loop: CASSLWGGRNNEQFF. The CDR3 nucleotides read TGTGCCAGCAGTTTATGGGGCGGGAGAAACAATGAGCAGTTCTTC.

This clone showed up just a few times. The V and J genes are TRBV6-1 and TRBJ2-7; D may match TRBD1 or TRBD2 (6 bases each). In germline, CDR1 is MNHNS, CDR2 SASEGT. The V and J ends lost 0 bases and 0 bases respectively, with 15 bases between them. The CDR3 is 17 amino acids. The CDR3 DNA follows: TGTGCCAGCAGTGAAGCGCTTCCCGGGGGCGACTCCTACGAGCAGTACTTC. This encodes CASSEALPGGDSYEQYF.

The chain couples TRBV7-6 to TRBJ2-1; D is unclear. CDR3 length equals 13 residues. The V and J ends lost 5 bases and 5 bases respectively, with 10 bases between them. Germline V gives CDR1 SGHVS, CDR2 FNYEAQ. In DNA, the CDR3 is TGTGCCAGCAGCCCCGACCCCAACAATGAGCAGTTCTTC. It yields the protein CASSPDPNNEQFF.

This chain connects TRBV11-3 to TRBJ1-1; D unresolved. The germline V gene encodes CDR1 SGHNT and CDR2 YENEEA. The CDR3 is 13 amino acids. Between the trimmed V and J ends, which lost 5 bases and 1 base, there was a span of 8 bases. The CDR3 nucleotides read TGTGCCAGCAGCCACAACAGGAACACTGAAGCTTTCTTT. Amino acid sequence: CASSHNRNTEAFF.

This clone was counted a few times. CDR3 in amino acids: CASSLRTGGEPQHF. CDR3 DNA sequence: TGTGCCAGCAGCCTTCGGACAGGGGGCGAGCCCCAGCATTTT. This chain joins TRBV7-4 and TRBJ1-5, with 11 bases matching TRBD1. CDR3 length: 14 residues. Germline V gene sequence: CDR1 SGHVT, CDR2 SQSDAQ. Trimming at V came to 5 bases and at J to 8 bases, leaving 5 bases not matched to a gene. Combining the CDR3 with reference TRBV7-4 and TRBJ1-5 gives the whole variable domain GAGVSQSPRYKVAKRGRDVALRCDSISGHVTLYWYRQTLGQGSEVLTYSQSDAQRDKSGRPSGRFSAERPERSVSTLKIQRTEQGDSAVYLCASSLRTGGEPQHFGDGTRLSIL.

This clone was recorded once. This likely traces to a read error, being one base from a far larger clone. This CDR3 reads CASSGDRASSCEQYF. The CDR3 DNA is TGTGCCAGCAGTGGGGACAGGGCGAGCTCCTGCGAGCAGTACTTC. The chain recombines TRBV2 with TRBJ2-7; 9 positions match TRBD1. CDR1 and CDR2 (germline): SNHLY, FYNNEI. The CDR3 is 15 residues long. Based on the CDR3 plus reference TRBV2 and TRBJ2-7, the full variable domain is EPEVTQTPSHQVTQMGQEVILRCVPISNHLYFYWYRQILGQKVEFLVSFYNNEISEKSEIFDDQFSVERPDGSNFTLKIRSTKLEDSAMYFCASSGDRASSCEQYFGPGTRLTVT.

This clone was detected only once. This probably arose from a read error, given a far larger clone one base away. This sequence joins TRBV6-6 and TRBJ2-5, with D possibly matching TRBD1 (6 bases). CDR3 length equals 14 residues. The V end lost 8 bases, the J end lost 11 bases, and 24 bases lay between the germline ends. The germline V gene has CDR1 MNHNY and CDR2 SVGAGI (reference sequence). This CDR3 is CASVEHRDAYKQYF. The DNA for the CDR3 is TGTGCCAGCGTGGAACACAGGGACGCCTACAAGCAGTACTTC.

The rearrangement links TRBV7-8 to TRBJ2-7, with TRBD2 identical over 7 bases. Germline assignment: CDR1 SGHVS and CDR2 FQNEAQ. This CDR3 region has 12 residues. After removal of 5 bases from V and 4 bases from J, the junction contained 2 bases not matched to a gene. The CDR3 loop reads CASSTGLYEQYF. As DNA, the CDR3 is TGTGCCAGCAGCACGGGACTATACGAGCAGTACTTC.

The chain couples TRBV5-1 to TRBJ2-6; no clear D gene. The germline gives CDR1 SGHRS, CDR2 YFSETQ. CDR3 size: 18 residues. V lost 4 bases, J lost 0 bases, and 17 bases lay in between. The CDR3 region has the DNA TGCGCCAGCAGCGCGACCCGGGCCTTTGGCTCTGGGGCCAACGTCCTGACTTTC. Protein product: CASSATRAFGSGANVLTF.

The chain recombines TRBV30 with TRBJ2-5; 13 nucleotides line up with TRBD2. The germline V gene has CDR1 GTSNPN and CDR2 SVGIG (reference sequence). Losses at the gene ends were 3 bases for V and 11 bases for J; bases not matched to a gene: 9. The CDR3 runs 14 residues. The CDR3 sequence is CAWRLLAGGPKQYF. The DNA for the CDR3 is TGTGCCTGGAGGCTACTAGCGGGAGGGCCGAAGCAGTACTTC.

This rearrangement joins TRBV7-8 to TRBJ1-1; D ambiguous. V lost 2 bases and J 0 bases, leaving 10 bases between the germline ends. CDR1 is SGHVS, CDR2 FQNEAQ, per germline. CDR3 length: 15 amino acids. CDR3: CASSLSRQMNTEAFF. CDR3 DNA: TGTGCCAGCAGCTTATCGAGACAAATGAACACTGAAGCTTTCTTT.

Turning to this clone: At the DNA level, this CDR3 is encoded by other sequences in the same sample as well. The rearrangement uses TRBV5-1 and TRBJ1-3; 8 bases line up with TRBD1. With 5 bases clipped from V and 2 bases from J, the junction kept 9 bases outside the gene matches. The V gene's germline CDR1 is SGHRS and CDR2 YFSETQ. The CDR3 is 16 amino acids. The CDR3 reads CASSPSGGTTGNTIYF. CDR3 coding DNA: TGCGCCAGCAGTCCGTCAGGGGGCACAACTGGAAACACCATATATTTT.

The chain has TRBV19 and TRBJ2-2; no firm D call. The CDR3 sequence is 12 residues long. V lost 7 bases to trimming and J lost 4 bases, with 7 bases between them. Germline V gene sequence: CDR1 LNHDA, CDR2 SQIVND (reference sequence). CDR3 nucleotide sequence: TGTGCCAGTATCAGTCCCACCGGGGAGCTGTTTTTT. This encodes CASISPTGELFF.

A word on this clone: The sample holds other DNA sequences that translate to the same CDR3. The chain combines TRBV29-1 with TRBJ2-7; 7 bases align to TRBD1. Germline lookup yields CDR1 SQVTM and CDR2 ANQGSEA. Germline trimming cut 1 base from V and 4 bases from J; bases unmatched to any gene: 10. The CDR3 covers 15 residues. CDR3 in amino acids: CSVEGARDSSYEQYF. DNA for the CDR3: TGCAGCGTTGAAGGCGCTCGGGACAGCTCATACGAGCAGTACTTC.

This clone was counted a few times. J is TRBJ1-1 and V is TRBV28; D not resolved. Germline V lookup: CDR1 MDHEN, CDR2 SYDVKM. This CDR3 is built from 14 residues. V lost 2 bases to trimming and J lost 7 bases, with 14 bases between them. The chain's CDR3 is CASSLLPGWGEAFF. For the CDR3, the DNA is TGTGCCAGCAGTTTACTACCGGGGTGGGGTGAAGCTTTCTTT.

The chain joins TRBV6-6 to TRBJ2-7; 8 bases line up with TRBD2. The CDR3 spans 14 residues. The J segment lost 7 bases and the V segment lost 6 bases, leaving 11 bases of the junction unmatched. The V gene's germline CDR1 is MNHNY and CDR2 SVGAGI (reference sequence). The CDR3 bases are TGTGCCAGCAGCCGGAGCAGCGGGAGTTGGGAGCAGTACTTC. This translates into CASSRSSGSWEQYF.

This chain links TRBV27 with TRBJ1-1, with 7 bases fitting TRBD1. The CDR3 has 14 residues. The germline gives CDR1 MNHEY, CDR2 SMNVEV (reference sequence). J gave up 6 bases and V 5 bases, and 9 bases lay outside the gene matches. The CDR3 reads CASSRGGGVAEAFF. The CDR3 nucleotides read TGTGCCAGCAGTCGAGGGGGCGGTGTCGCTGAAGCTTTCTTT.

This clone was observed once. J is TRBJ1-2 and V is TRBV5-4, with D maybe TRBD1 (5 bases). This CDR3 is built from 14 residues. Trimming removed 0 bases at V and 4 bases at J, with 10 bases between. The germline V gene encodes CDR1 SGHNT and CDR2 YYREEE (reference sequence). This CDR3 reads CASSLADTAYGYTF. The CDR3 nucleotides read TGTGCCAGCAGCTTGGCGGACACCGCCTATGGCTACACCTTC.

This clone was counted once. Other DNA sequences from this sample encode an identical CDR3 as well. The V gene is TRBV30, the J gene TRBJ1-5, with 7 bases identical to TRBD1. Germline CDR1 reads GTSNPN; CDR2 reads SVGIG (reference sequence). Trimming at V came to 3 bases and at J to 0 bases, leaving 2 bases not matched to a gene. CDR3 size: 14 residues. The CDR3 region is CAWSGTVSNQPQHF. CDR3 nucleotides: TGTGCCTGGAGCGGGACAGTTAGCAATCAGCCCCAGCATTTT.

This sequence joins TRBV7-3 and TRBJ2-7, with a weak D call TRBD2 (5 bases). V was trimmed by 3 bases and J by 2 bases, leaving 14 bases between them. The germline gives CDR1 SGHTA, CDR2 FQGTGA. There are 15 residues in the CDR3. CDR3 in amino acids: CASSFGWEPAYEQYF. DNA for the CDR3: TGTGCCAGCAGCTTTGGGTGGGAGCCGGCCTACGAGCAGTACTTC.

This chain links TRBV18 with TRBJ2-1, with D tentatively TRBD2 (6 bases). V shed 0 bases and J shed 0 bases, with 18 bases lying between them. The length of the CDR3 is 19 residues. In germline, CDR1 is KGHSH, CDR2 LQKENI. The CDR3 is CASSPPIPRPGSSYNEQFF. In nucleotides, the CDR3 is TGTGCCAGCTCACCACCTATCCCCCGGCCCGGGAGCTCCTACAATGAGCAGTTCTTC.

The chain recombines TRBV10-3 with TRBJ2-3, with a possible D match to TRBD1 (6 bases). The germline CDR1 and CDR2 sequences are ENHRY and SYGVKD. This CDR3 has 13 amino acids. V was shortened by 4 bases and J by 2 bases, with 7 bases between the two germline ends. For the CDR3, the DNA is TGTGCCATCAGTGGGGACACCACAGATACGCAGTATTTT. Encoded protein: CAISGDTTDTQYF.

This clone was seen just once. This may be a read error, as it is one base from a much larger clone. This chain's CDR3 is CASSLLIARNLYEQYF. The CDR3 nucleotides are TGTGCCAGCAGTTTACTGATAGCGAGAAATCTCTACGAGCAGTACTTC. The chain couples TRBV28 to TRBJ2-7; the D gene is possibly TRBD2 (5 bases). The germline V and J ends were trimmed by 2 bases and 3 bases, with 17 bases remaining between them. CDR3 length equals 16 residues. Germline CDR1 is MDHEN and CDR2 is SYDVKM.

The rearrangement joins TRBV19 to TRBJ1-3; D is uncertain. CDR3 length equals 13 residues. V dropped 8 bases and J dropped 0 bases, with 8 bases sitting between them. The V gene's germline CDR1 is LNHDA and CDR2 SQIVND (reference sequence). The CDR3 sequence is CASSASSGNTIYF. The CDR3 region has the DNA TGTGCCAGTTCGGCGAGCTCTGGAAACACCATATATTTT.

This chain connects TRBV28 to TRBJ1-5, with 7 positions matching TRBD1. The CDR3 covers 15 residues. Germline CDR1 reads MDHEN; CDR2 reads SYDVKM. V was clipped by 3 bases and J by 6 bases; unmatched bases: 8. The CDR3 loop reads CASSFVKTGPQPQHF. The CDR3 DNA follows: TGTGCCAGCAGTTTTGTAAAGACAGGGCCTCAGCCCCAGCATTTT.

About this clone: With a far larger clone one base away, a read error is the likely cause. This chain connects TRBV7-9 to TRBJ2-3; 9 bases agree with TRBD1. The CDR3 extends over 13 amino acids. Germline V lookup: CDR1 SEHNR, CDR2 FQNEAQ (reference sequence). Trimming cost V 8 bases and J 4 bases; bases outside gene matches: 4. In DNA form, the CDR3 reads TGTGCCAGCCTGGGACAGGGCCCAGATACGCAGTATTTT. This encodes CASLGQGPDTQYF. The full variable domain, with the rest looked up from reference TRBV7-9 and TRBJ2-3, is DTGVSQNPRHKITKRGQNVTFRCDPISEHNRLYWYRQTLGQGPEFLTYFQNEAQLEKSRLLSDRFSAERPKGSFSTLEIQRTEQGDSAMYLCASLGQGPDTQYFGPGTRLTVL.

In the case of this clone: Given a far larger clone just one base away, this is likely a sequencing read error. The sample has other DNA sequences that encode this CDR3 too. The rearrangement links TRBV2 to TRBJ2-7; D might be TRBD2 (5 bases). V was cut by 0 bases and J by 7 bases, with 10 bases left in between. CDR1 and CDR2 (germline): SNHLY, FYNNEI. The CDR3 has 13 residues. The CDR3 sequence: CASSEARAGEQYF. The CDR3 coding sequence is TGTGCCAGCAGTGAAGCGCGGGCCGGTGAGCAGTACTTC.

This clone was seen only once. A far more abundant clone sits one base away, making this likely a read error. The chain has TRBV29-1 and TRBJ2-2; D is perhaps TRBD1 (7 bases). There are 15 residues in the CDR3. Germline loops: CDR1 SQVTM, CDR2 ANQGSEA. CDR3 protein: CSVKGAGQNTGELLF. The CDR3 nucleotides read TGCAGCGTTAAGGGGGCGGGACAGAACACCGGGGAGCTGCTTTTT.

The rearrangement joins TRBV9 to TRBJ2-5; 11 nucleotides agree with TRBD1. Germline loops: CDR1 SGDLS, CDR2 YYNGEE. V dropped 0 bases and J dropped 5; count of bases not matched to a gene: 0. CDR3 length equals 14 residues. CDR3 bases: TGTGCCAGCAGCGTAGGGGACAGGGGGGAGACCCAGTACTTC. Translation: CASSVGDRGETQYF.

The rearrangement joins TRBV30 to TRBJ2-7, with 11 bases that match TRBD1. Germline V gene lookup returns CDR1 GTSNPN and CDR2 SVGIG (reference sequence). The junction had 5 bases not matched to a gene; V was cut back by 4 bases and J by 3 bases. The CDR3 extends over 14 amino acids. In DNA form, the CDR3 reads TGTGCCTGGAACCCGGGACAGGGGGACTACGAGCAGTACTTC. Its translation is CAWNPGQGDYEQYF. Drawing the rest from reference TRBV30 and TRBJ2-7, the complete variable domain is SQTIHQWPATLVQPVGSPLSLECTVEGTSNPNLYWYRQAAGRGLQLLFYSVGIGQISSEVPQNLSASRPQDRQFILSSKKLLLSDSGFYLCAWNPGQGDYEQYFGPGTRLTVT.

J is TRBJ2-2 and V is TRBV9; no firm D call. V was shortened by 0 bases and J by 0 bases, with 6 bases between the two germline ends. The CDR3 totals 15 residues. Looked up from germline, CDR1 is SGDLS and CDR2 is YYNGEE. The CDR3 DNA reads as TGTGCCAGCAGCGTAGCTCTGGCGAACACCGGGGAGCTGTTTTTT. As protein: CASSVALANTGELFF.